This passage covers 5 T cell receptor beta chains from one sample sequenced in a study of blood T cell repertoires in COVID-19. The assay was immunoSEQ multiplex PCR, and TCRdb's table has in-frame clones only and misses some. The sample consists of 70,000 to 80,000 clones, roughly 82% of them appearing once. The sequenced sample was peripheral blood. All receptors derive from a man in his forties or fifties with acute or convalescent COVID-19.

This clone was detected only once. The chain is built from TRBV30 and TRBJ2-7; D is uncertain. The CDR3 has 11 residues. With 3 bases removed from V and 7 bases from J, the gap between germline ends came to 10 bases. Germline V gene sequence: CDR1 GTSNPN, CDR2 SVGIG (reference sequence). The CDR3 sequence is CAWSPGREQYF. The CDR3 region has the DNA TGTGCCTGGAGCCCGGGTCGGGAGCAGTACTTC.

This chain links TRBV28 with TRBJ1-5, with D maybe TRBD1 (5 bases). The germline V gene has CDR1 MDHEN and CDR2 SYDVKM. The CDR3 contains 14 residues. V shed 6 bases and J shed 4 bases, with 13 bases lying between them. The CDR3 bases are TGTGCCAGCAGCAAAATGCAGGGTAATCAGCCCCAGCATTTT. Amino acids: CASSKMQGNQPQHF.

J is TRBJ1-2 and V is TRBV6-5; TRBD1 matches at 7 bases. The germline CDR1 and CDR2 sequences are MNHEY and SVGAGI. V lost 4 bases, J lost 5 bases, and 4 bases stayed unmatched. CDR3 size: 13 residues. CDR3 DNA sequence: TGTGCCAGCAGTTTACAGGGGTTGTATGGCTACACCTTC. Translated, it gives CASSLQGLYGYTF.

The V call is TRBV28, the J call TRBJ1-5; TRBD1 matches at 12 bases. Germline V gene data show CDR1 as MDHEN and CDR2 as SYDVKM. This CDR3 region has 17 residues. J was trimmed by 7 bases and V by 6 bases; bases with no gene match: 13. The CDR3 DNA follows: TGTGCCAGCAGCCGCGTCCCGGGACAGGGGGCTTGGCAGCCCCAGCATTTT. This encodes CASSRVPGQGAWQPQHF.

The V and J genes are TRBV28 and TRBJ1-3; TRBD1 agrees at 7 bases. This CDR3 has 14 amino acids. Germline V CDR1 and CDR2: MDHEN, SYDVKM. V lost 6 bases to trimming and J lost 0 bases; unmatched junction nucleotides: 2. In DNA, the CDR3 is TGTGCCAGCAGATCAGGGGGCTCTGGAAACACCATATATTTT. Protein product: CASRSGGSGNTIYF.